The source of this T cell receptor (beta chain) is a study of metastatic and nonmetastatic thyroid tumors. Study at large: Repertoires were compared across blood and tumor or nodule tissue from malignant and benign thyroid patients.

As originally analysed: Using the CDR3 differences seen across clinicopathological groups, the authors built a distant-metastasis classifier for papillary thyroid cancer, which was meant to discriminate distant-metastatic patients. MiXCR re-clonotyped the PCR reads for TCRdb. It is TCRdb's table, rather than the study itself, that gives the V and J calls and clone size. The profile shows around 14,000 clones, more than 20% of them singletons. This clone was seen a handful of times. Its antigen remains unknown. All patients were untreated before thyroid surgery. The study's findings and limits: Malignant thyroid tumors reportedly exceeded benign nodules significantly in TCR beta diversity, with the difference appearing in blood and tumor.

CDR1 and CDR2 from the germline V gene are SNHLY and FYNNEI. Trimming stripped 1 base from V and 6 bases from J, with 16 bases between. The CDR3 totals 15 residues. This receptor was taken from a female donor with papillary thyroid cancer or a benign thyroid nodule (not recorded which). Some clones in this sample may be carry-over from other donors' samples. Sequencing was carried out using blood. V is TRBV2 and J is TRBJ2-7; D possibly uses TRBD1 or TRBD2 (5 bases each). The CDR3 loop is CASSEVGTTASEQYF. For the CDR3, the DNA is TGTGCCAGCAGTGAAGTAGGGACGACGGCCTCCGAGCAGTACTTC. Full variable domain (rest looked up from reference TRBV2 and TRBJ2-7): EPEVTQTPSHQVTQMGQEVILRCVPISNHLYFYWYRQILGQKVEFLVSFYNNEISEKSEIFDDQFSVERPDGSNFTLKIRSTKLEDSAMYFCASSEVGTTASEQYFGPGTRLTVT.